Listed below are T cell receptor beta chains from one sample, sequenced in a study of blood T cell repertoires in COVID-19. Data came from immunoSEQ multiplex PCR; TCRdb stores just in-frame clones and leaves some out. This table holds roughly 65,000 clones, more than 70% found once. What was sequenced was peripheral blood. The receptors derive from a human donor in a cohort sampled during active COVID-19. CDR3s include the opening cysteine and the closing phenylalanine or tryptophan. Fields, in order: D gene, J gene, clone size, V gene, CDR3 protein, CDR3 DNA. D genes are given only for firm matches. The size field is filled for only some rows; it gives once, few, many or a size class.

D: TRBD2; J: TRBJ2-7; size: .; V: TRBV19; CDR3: CASSPGTSGRLLYEQYF; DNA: TGTGCCAGTAGCCCCGGGACTAGCGGGAGACTACTCTACGAGCAGTACTTC
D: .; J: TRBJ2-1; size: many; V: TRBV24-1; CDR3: CATEGGSGDEQFF; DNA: TGTGCCACCGAGGGTGGAAGCGGCGATGAGCAGTTCTTC
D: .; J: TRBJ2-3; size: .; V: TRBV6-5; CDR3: CATLRGSTDTQYF; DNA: TGTGCCACTCTCCGGGGGAGCACAGATACGCAGTATTTT
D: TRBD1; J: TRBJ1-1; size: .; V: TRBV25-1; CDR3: CASLRTGGTEAFF; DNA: TGTGCCAGTCTGCGGACAGGGGGCACTGAAGCTTTCTTT
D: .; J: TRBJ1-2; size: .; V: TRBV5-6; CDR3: CASISRGTSGGYTF; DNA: TGTGCCAGCATCTCGCGGGGGACCTCGGGTGGCTACACCTTC
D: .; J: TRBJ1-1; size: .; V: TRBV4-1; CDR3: CASSQAGFPEAFF; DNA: TGCGCCAGCAGCCAAGCGGGGTTCCCTGAAGCTTTCTTT
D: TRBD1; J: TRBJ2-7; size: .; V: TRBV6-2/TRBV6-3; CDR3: CASSPGQGIYEQYF; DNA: TGTGCCAGCAGCCCTGGACAGGGAATCTACGAGCAGTACTTC
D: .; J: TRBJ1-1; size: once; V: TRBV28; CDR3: CASSTPTGGKAGEAFF; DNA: TGTGCCAGCAGTACCCCCACCGGGGGAAAGGCCGGTGAAGCTTTCTTT
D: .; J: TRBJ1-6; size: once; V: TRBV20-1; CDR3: CSASPNDKSHNSPLHF; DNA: TGCAGTGCTAGTCCGAATGACAAGTCTCATAATTCACCCCTCCACTTT
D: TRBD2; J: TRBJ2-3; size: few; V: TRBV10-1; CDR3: CASRTAGRVAGTTDTQYF; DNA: TGCGCCAGCAGGACGGCCGGTCGGGTAGCGGGGACCACAGATACGCAGTATTTT
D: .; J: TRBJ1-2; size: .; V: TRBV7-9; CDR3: CASSLAPQYGYTF; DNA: TGTGCCAGCAGCTTAGCCCCACAGTATGGCTACACCTTC
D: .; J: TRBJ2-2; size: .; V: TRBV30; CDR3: CAWSVGGVNTGELFF; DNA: TGTGCCTGGAGTGTAGGGGGGGTGAACACCGGGGAGCTGTTTTTT
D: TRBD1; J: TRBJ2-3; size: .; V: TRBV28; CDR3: CASSSPGQSTDTQYF; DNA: TGTGCCAGCAGTTCCCCGGGACAGAGCACAGATACGCAGTATTTT
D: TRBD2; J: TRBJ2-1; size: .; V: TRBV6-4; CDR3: CASSLLAGVGEQFF; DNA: TGTGCCAGCAGCCTCCTAGCGGGAGTGGGTGAGCAGTTCTTC
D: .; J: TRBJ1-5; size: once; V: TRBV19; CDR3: CASSTGKSNQPQHF; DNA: TGTGCCAGTAGTACAGGGAAGAGCAATCAGCCCCAGCATTTT